The source of this TCR beta chain is a study of blood T cell repertoires in COVID-19 (dated by TCRdb to the early 2020s). About the investigation overall: Collaborator samples came from the United States, Italy and Spain and covered acute and convalescent phases of COVID-19. The sample metadata nearly always contained a de-identified subject ID, COVID-19 status, age in years and sex. The samples were drawn from the first 160 participants of the ongoing ImmuneRACE study and from more than 1,000 subjects provided by 6 global collaborators. The repertoires were made available in a free public database intended to serve as a resource for research on the immune response to SARS-CoV-2. The material from the prospective study consisted of cDNA or gDNA derived from T cells, B-cell-depleted T cells, or PBMCs. Deeply sampled blood TCRbeta repertoires from subjects exposed to, actively infected with, or recovered from COVID-19 were included in the dataset. Where available, HLA class I and class II types were taken from metadata supplied by the sample provider and were not determined by assay-based typing.

At the junction V is shortened by 6 bases and J by 7 bases; bases outside the gene matches: 5. CDR1 LNHDA and CDR2 SQIVND were looked up in the germline V gene (reference sequence). Spanning cysteine to phenylalanine, the CDR3 consists of 13 amino acids. Only CDR3 DNA is held: 39 bases, read in frame from base 1. A second Seattle source provided samples from volunteer blood donors who had recovered from COVID-19. Each collaborating institution followed its own protocols to collect whole blood in K2EDTA tubes. Collaborator samples were shipped for TCRbeta analysis as frozen whole blood, isolated PBMCs, or DNA extracted from either sample type. Points on this clone: Its antigen remains undetermined. Per-base qualities were not stored, and no clone one base away is much larger.

TCRbeta CDR3 regions were amplified from genomic DNA by means of the immunoSEQ Assay, a bias-controlled multiplex PCR. The authors' analysis ran thus. Within the assay, amplification of reference gene primers was used to estimate how many nucleated cells each sample contained. To quantify the absolute abundance of each unique TCRbeta CDR3 rearrangement, sequence reads were collapsed and filtered. For each sample, productive Simpson clonality was calculated as the square root of Simpson's diversity index over productive rearrangements. Here the immuneACCESS table is served through TCRdb, limited to in-frame sequences with V and J called. Missing clones are a known gap in these copies; in checked studies unresolved V genes cover under half, and the rest lacks a known reason. The D gene and trimming were derived from the DNA, and the V and J assignments and clone size from that table. This sample gives roughly 300,000 clones in total; around 87% of them show up just once. The ten largest clonotypes hold approximately 7.8% of the sample.

Study-level results and caveats: Clinical and demographic metadata were provided uncurated, with the amount varying by source and participant.

The sequence links TRBV19 to TRBJ1-4; 7 of the junction bases match TRBD1. The sequence was collected from a woman in her forties or fifties who had recovered from COVID-19. The sequencing sample was made of peripheral blood. The CDR3 here reads CASRMKGAEKLFF. The sequenced DNA: TGTGCCAGTAGGATGAAGGGGGCTGAAAAACTGTTTTTT.